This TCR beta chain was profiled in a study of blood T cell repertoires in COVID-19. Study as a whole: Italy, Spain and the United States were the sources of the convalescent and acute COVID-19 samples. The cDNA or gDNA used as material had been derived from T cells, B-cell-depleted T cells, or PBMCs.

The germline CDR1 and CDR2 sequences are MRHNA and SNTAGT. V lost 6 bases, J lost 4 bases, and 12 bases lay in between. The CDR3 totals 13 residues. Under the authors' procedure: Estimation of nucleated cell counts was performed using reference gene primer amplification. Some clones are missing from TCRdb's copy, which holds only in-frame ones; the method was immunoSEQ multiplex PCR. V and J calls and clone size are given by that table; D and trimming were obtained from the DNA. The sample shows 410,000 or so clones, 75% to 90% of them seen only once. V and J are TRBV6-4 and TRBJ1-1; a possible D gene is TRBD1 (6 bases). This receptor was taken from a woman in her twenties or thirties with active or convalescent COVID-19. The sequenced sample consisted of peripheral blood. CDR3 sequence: CASRTTGRTEAFF. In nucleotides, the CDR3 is TGTGCCAGCAGAACTACAGGGCGCACTGAAGCTTTCTTT.